This T cell receptor beta chain was identified in a study of blood T cell repertoires in COVID-19. On the study more broadly: Whether acute or convalescent, the COVID-19 samples came from the United States, Italy and Spain.

V was trimmed by 0 bases and J by 7 bases, leaving 15 bases between them. Germline CDR1 SGDLS, CDR2 YYNGEE. This CDR3 region has 15 residues. In the source study's methods: It was from reference gene primer amplification that nucleated cell counts were estimated. Sequencing used immunoSEQ multiplex PCR; TCRdb keeps in-frame clones, though not all of them. Clone size and the V and J calls come from that table; the DNA yielded D and trimming. The table records under 200,000 clones, approximately 85% of them present only once. This TCR came from a woman between 50 and 59 years old with COVID-19, enrolled during active disease. V and J are TRBV9 and TRBJ2-3; D perhaps matches TRBD1 (6 bases). Sequencing input: peripheral blood. CDR3 DNA sequence: TGTGCCAGCAGCGTAGCCCAGCCCGGGACAAATACGCAGTATTTT. Its protein is CASSVAQPGTNTQYF. The whole variable domain, remainder taken from reference TRBV9 and TRBJ2-3, is DSGVTQTPKHLITATGQRVTLRCSPRSGDLSVYWYQQSLDQGLQFLIQYYNGEERAKGNILERFSAQQFPDLHSELNLSSLELGDSALYFCASSVAQPGTNTQYFGPGTRLTVL.